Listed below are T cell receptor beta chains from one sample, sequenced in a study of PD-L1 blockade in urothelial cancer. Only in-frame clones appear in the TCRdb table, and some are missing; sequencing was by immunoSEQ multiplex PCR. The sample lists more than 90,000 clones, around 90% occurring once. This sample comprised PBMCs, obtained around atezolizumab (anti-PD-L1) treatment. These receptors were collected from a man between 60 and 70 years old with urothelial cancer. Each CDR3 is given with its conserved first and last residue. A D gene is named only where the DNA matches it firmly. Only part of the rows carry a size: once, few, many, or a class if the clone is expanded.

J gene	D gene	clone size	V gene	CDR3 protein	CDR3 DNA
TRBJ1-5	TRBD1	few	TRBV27	CASSLYRGDQPQHF	TGTGCCAGCAGTTTGTACAGGGGCGATCAGCCCCAGCATTTT
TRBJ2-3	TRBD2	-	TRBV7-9	CASSLLAGPSTDTQYF	TGTGCCAGCAGCTTACTAGCGGGCCCGTCCACAGATACGCAGTATTTT
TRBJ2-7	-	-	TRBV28	CAIEVGGSARF	TGTGCCATCGAAGTTGGGGGCAGCGCGCGTTTT
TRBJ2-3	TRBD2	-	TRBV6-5	CASTSGSVDTQYF	TGTGCCAGCACGAGCGGGAGCGTGGATACGCAGTATTTT
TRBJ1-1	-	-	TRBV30	CAWSTPQGLLNTEAFF	TGTGCCTGGAGTACACCCCAAGGACTCCTGAACACTGAAGCTTTCTTT
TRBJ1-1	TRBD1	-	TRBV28	CASSLNVFGTGGTEAFF	TGTGCCAGCAGCTTAAACGTATTCGGGACAGGGGGAACTGAAGCTTTCTTT
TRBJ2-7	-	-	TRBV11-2	CASSSLFYSYEQYF	TGTGCCAGCAGCTCCTTATTTTACTCCTACGAGCAGTACTTC
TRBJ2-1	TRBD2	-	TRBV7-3	CASSPTGGMDYNEQFF	TGTGCCAGCAGCCCGACCGGGGGGATGGACTACAATGAGCAGTTCTTC
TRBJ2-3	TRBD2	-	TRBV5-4	CASSLWIAGGTDTQYF	TGTGCCAGCAGCTTGTGGATAGCGGGGGGGACAGATACGCAGTATTTT
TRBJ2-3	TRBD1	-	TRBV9	CASNLGQITDTQYF	TGTGCCAGCAACCTGGGACAGATTACAGATACGCAGTATTTT
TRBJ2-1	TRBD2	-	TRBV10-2	CASSDRAGGPSEQFF	TGCGCCAGCAGTGACCGGGCGGGAGGGCCCAGTGAGCAGTTCTTC
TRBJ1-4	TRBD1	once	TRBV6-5	CASSYSRRGLEEKLFF	TGTGCCAGCAGTTACTCCAGGAGGGGGCTAGAGGAAAAACTGTTTTTT
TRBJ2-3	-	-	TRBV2	CASSGWRGPDTQYF	TGTGCCAGCAGCGGGTGGAGGGGGCCAGATACGCAGTATTTT
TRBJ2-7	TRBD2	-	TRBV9	CASSVDLAGNYEQYF	TGTGCCAGCAGCGTAGACCTAGCGGGGAACTACGAGCAGTACTTC
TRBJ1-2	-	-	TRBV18	CASSPLPGGAIDYGYTF	TGTGCCAGCTCACCTTTGCCAGGAGGGGCTATCGACTATGGCTACACCTTC
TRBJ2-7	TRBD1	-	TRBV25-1	CASSVTGGYEQYF	TGTGCCAGCAGTGTGACAGGGGGATACGAGCAGTACTTC
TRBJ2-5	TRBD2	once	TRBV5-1	CASSRGTSSETQYF	TGCGCCAGCAGCCGCGGGACTAGCAGCGAGACCCAGTACTTC
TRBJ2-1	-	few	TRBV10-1	CASSSRWNEQFF	TGCGCCAGCAGTAGCAGGTGGAATGAGCAGTTCTTC
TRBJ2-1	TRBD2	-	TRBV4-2	CASSQDGTGGLINEQFF	TGTGCCAGCAGCCAAGATGGGACGGGGGGGCTAATCAATGAGCAGTTCTTC